This T cell receptor (beta chain) was retrieved from a study of cytomegalovirus exposure and HLA in healthy donors. Study-wide context: Of all 400 or so donors who were genotyped, about 80% belonged to the Caucasian-associated ancestry cluster.

The CDR3 totals 14 residues. Germline loops: CDR1 SEHNR, CDR2 FQNEAQ (reference sequence). V lost 7 bases, J lost 2 bases, and 14 bases lay in between. To note about this clone: Its antigen is unidentified.

Broader study findings: Rare TCR sequences dominated, though some public TCRs recurred in many donors. Later work found that TCR association rates differed between HLA loci; DRB1 had the most and HLA-C the fewest. Per a later analysis, HLA-associated TCR beta chains showed more clonal expansion than other, equally common TCR beta chains.

The PCR was carried out with 60 Vbeta primers and 13 Jbeta primers. Clones were sequenced by immunoSEQ multiplex PCR, and TCRdb holds only the in-frame ones, with some missing. The table includes 120,000 or so clones, approximately 69% detected once. This chain joins TRBV7-9 and TRBJ1-1; a possible D gene is TRBD1 (5 bases). Material: PBMCs. The sequence was collected from a man between 35 and 55 years old in good health and CMV-seropositive. The CDR3 loop is CASNPRQKNTEAFF. CDR3 sequence (DNA): TGTGCCAGCAACCCCAGACAGAAAAACACTGAAGCTTTCTTT.